Listed below are T cell receptor beta chains from one sample, sequenced in a study of T cells in localized non-small cell lung cancer. Here immunoSEQ multiplex PCR was the method, and the copy in TCRdb shows in-frame clones only, minus some. The sample carries thousands of clones, about 35% recorded once. Material: lung tumor tissue, obtained before any cancer treatment. These receptors were obtained from a man aged 40-75 years with stage II lung adenocarcinoma. CDR3s leave out the opening cysteine and the closing phenylalanine or tryptophan.

v_gene	CDR3aa
TRBV9	ASSVVGAGEAF
TRBV19	ASSIEPRDTQY
TRBV19	ASSIGITGVTEAF
TRBV7-1	ASSLRDSTEAF
TRBV23-1	ASSQWLRDGGDEQY
TRBV1	ASSPRGAGNTIY
TRBV9	ASSASPTMNTEAF
TRBV6-8	ASSYSNRDRGYEQY
TRBV6-8	ASSSGPYNSPLH
TRBV9	ASSATGRSGGTGVDTQY
TRBV4-1	ASSHADRGLSPLH
TRBV28	ASRSGQVANEKLF
TRBV11-3	ASSLNSDSETQY
TRBV6-8	ASSFGTTEAF
TRBV6-8	ASSVAAGEGYEQY
TRBV18	ASSIQVTEEQY
TRBV25-1	ASTRGGSTNEKLF
TRBV19	ASSITGVPNEKLF
TRBV30	AWRGRYNSPLH
TRBV6-8	ASSYWTGTEAF
TRBV2	ASVGQGANQPQH
TRBV29-1	SVAGSGGIVKDEQF
TRBV11-3	ASSLGGTGSYNEQF
TRBV29-1	SAPSSSLAFNYGYT
TRBV19	ASIGQASGYT
TRBV19	ASSSSQRGIQETQY
TRBV29-1	SVVGVMSSYNEQF
TRBV27	ASSSGQATYEQY
TRBV28	ASSLSGGDIQY
TRBV23-1	ASSQSLSGDYNSPLH
TRBV19	ASLQINYGYT
TRBV9	ASSRPGQGVS
TRBV9	ASSAFTGIAEAF
TRBV6-8	VSSRFDNEAF
TRBV7-5	ASSPRWGVAYNEQF
TRBV11-3	ASSPPGGGRYEQY
TRBV9	VSSPQSRPGELF
TRBV7-5	ASSSRQRLAKNIQY
TRBV6-8	ASSYDRAGPRGGDNEQF
TRBV11-3	ASSSAGSYADEQF
TRBV11-3	ASSENIGTVDNSPLH
TRBV11-3	ASSLDAGPYNEQF
TRBV11-3	ASSLVGGPYEQY
TRBV29-1	SPTSAWGARKGTEAF
TRBV29-1	SVGGAQNTYEQY
TRBV6-8	ASSYGTNEKLF
TRBV28	ASSFGGGESPLH
TRBV6-8	ASSGTASGAWGYT
TRBV18	ASSLPSSYNEQF
TRBV10-1	ASSEGTPGANGYT
TRBV18	ASSLSTGSYEQY
TRBV19	ASSIGTENTGELF
TRBV18	ASSPPGSGIREQY
TRBV5-1	ASSRGGFLETQY
TRBV6-8	ASSSPTGGYT
TRBV19	AGSTSGVAGELF
TRBV11-3	ANSLGGRGVVYEQY
TRBV6-8	ASSLITGTFYEQY